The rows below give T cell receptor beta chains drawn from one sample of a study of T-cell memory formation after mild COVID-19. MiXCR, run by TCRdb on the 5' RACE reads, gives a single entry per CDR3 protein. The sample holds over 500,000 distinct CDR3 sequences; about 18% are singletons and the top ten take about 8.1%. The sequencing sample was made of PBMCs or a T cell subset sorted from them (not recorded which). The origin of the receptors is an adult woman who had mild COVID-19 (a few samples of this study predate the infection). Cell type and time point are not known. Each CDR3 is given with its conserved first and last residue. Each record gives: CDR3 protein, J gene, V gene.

cdr3_aa: CATSRYPGTGGYNEQFF
j_call: TRBJ2-1
v_call: TRBV15

cdr3_aa: CASRSRGGRDTQYF
j_call: TRBJ2-3
v_call: TRBV27

cdr3_aa: CASTRLGANYGYTF
j_call: TRBJ1-2
v_call: TRBV7-9

cdr3_aa: CASSYEPQHF
j_call: TRBJ1-5
v_call: TRBV6-5

cdr3_aa: CASSQGPGGWTGELFF
j_call: TRBJ2-2
v_call: TRBV3-1

cdr3_aa: CASSNWPTRSPNYGYTF
j_call: TRBJ1-2
v_call: TRBV21-1

cdr3_aa: CASSRRNTPLFF
j_call: TRBJ1-1
v_call: TRBV7-2

cdr3_aa: CSVEDRGGSTEAFF
j_call: TRBJ1-1
v_call: TRBV29-1

cdr3_aa: CASSLAGTGAEGYTF
j_call: TRBJ1-2
v_call: TRBV5-1

cdr3_aa: CASSSGTHAAERAFF
j_call: TRBJ1-1
v_call: TRBV6-2/TRBV6-3

cdr3_aa: CAGWADTQGIQYF
j_call: TRBJ2-4
v_call: TRBV2

cdr3_aa: CASSSPVDRGTEAFF
j_call: TRBJ1-1
v_call: TRBV6-2/TRBV6-3

cdr3_aa: CASSYSGTPSYGYTF
j_call: TRBJ1-2
v_call: TRBV6-6

cdr3_aa: CASSRDREMKNTEAFF
j_call: TRBJ1-1
v_call: TRBV5-1

cdr3_aa: CASSPPGDRGNGYTF
j_call: TRBJ1-2
v_call: TRBV5-1

cdr3_aa: CASSETGYSNQPQHF
j_call: TRBJ1-5
v_call: TRBV3-1

cdr3_aa: CATYLLRNTDTQYF
j_call: TRBJ2-3
v_call: TRBV7-9

cdr3_aa: CASSLGRSSDTQYF
j_call: TRBJ2-3
v_call: TRBV7-8

cdr3_aa: CASSMDRSEKLFF
j_call: TRBJ1-4
v_call: TRBV7-9

cdr3_aa: CASTLGPSYEQYF
j_call: TRBJ2-7
v_call: TRBV19

cdr3_aa: CASSFRPAEANYGYTF
j_call: TRBJ1-2
v_call: TRBV4-1

cdr3_aa: CASSLRGGQQFF
j_call: TRBJ2-1
v_call: TRBV6-5

cdr3_aa: CASSSGTLMVAEAFF
j_call: TRBJ1-1
v_call: TRBV7-9

cdr3_aa: CASSLEASGTSWDEQFF
j_call: TRBJ2-1
v_call: TRBV5-1

cdr3_aa: CASMFLEGLAKNIQYF
j_call: TRBJ2-4
v_call: TRBV12-3/TRBV12-4

cdr3_aa: CSARAVGQGRVPQHF
j_call: TRBJ1-5
v_call: TRBV20-1

cdr3_aa: CASSPTGQGLTEAFF
j_call: TRBJ1-1
v_call: TRBV9

cdr3_aa: CASSRGSTPGTQYF
j_call: TRBJ2-5
v_call: TRBV7-2

cdr3_aa: CASSFLRAWNTGELFF
j_call: TRBJ2-2
v_call: TRBV7-8

cdr3_aa: CSARRRGGSYEQYF
j_call: TRBJ2-7
v_call: TRBV20-1

cdr3_aa: CASDGKTRRTGELFF
j_call: TRBJ2-2
v_call: TRBV9

cdr3_aa: CASSLGRGTGSNSPLHF
j_call: TRBJ1-6
v_call: TRBV7-2

cdr3_aa: CASSQVTASYEQYF
j_call: TRBJ2-7
v_call: TRBV3-1

cdr3_aa: CATSSPRTGTSGRAYNEQFF
j_call: TRBJ2-1
v_call: TRBV15

cdr3_aa: CASRLGRDNEQFF
j_call: TRBJ2-1
v_call: TRBV2

cdr3_aa: CATSRGGQGRGEKLFF
j_call: TRBJ1-4
v_call: TRBV15

cdr3_aa: CSARKWGTEAFF
j_call: TRBJ1-1
v_call: TRBV20-1

cdr3_aa: CASSSQDSGYETYEQYF
j_call: TRBJ2-7
v_call: TRBV7-2

cdr3_aa: CASSLGPTETQYF
j_call: TRBJ2-5
v_call: TRBV5-1

cdr3_aa: CASSEPVMGTQYF
j_call: TRBJ2-3
v_call: TRBV6-2/TRBV6-3

cdr3_aa: CASSLAFSLYNEQFF
j_call: TRBJ2-1
v_call: TRBV7-2

cdr3_aa: CASSQPLPIRVPRETQYF
j_call: TRBJ2-5
v_call: TRBV23-1

cdr3_aa: CASSPDRDFNNEQFF
j_call: TRBJ2-1
v_call: TRBV19

cdr3_aa: CASSIQGGRGETQYF
j_call: TRBJ2-5
v_call: TRBV7-3

cdr3_aa: CASSLSILRSYNEQFF
j_call: TRBJ2-1
v_call: TRBV27

cdr3_aa: CAWSGGGPAKNIQYF
j_call: TRBJ2-4
v_call: TRBV30

cdr3_aa: CASSQDWQGPENIQYF
j_call: TRBJ2-4
v_call: TRBV4-2

cdr3_aa: CSAASLAGVLHEQYF
j_call: TRBJ2-7
v_call: TRBV20-1